The sequence of this TCR beta chain was determined in a study of regulatory T cells in long-lasting Graves disease. This clonotype appeared many times. The time point: newly diagnosed GD, antithyroid drugs for less than 3 months. TCR sequences were obtained from RNA taken from PBMCs. CDR3 length: 15 amino acids. In germline, CDR1 is DFQATT, CDR2 SNEGSKA (reference sequence). The germline V and J ends were trimmed by 1 base and 2 bases, with 13 bases remaining between them. Relying on iRepertoire HTBI primers and Arm-PCR of CDR3 regions, the team built TCR beta libraries. TCRdb passed the multiplex PCR reads through MiXCR, listing each CDR3 protein once. The table shows 400,000 to 500,000 distinct CDR3 sequences, with 16% occurring only once. These data are also associated with another study on T cells in Graves' hyperthyroidism and ophthalmopathy. From that paper: Most expanded thyroid clonotypes above 0.001 also appeared in blood. Onset of ophthalmopathy came a median about 6.5 months after the model predicted it.

The genes are TRBV20-1 and TRBJ2-3, with D perhaps TRBD1 (6 bases). The sequencing here drew on peripheral blood mononuclear cells (PBMCs), taken at new diagnosis, from a patient treated with antithyroid drugs. The source is a woman between 18 and 30 years old with Graves disease. The CDR3 nucleotides are TGCAGTGCTAGAGCCGGGACAAGTCTCACAGATACGCAGTATTTT. The encoded protein is CSARAGTSLTDTQYF.